This TCR beta chain is drawn from a study of T-cell memory formation after mild COVID-19. Whole-study findings and limits: CD4/CD8 balance characterized clones contracting day 15 to 85, and CD4+ skew characterized later expanders.

This clonotype was picked up many times. Its specificity is unknown. 5'RACE primed from the constant segment yielded TCR alpha and TCR beta cDNA libraries bearing sample barcodes and UMIs. From the 5' RACE reads, TCRdb called clonotypes with MiXCR, one entry per CDR3 protein. Here the sample spans a few hundred thousand distinct CDR3 sequences, approximately 15% being singletons. The CDR3 runs to 16 residues. Germline V lookup: CDR1 SGHTA, CDR2 FQGNSA. The V segment lost 4 bases and the J segment 3 bases; nucleotides outside the gene matches: 4. The sequenced material came from PBMCs or a T cell subset sorted from them (not recorded which). This clonotype originated in a man aged 18 to 30 who had mild COVID-19 (a few samples of this study predate the infection). Cell type and time point are not known. The rearrangement links TRBV7-2 to TRBJ2-2; 11 bases agree with TRBD1. CDR3 bases: TGTGCCAGCAGCTCACGGACAGGGGGCGACACCGGGGAGCTGTTTTTT. This encodes CASSSRTGGDTGELFF. The whole variable domain, filled in from reference TRBV7-2 and TRBJ2-2, reads GAGVSQSPSNKVTEKGKDVELRCDPISGHTALYWYRQSLGQGLEFLIYFQGNSAPDKSGLPSDRFSAERTGGSVSTLTIQRTQQEDSAVYLCASSSRTGGDTGELFFGEGSRLTVL.